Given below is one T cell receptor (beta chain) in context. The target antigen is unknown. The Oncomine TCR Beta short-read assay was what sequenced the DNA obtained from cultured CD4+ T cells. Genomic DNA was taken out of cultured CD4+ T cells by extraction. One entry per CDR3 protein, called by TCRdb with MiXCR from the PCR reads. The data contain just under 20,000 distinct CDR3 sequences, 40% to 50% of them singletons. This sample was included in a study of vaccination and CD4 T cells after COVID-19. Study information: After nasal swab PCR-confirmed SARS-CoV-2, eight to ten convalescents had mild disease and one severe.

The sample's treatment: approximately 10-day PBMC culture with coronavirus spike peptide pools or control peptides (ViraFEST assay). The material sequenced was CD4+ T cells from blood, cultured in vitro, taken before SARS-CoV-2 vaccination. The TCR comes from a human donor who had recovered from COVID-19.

The CDR3, as DNA: TGCGCCAGCAGCTTGTCGGCAGGGGAGTCCGGCTACACCTTC. Its translation is CASSLSAGESGYTF. The chain joins TRBV5-1 to TRBJ1-2; TRBD1 is a possible D gene (6 bases). CDR3 length equals 14 residues. V was pared by 1 base and J by 8 bases, with 15 bases between. In germline, CDR1 is SGHRS, CDR2 YFSETQ.